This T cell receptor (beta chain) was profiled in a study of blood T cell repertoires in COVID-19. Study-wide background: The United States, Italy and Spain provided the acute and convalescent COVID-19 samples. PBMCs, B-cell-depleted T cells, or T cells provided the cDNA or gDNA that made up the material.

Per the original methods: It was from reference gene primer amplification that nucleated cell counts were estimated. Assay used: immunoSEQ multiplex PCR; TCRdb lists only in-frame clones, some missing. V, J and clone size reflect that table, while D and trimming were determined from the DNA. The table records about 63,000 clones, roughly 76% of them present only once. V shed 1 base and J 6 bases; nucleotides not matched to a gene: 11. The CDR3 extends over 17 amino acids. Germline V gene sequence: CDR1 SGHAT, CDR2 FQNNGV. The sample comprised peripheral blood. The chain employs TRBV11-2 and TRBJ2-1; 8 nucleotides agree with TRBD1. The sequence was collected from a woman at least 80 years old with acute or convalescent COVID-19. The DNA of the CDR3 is TGTGCCAGCAGCTTAGCATTATCCGGGACAGGTCCCAATGAGCAGTTCTTC. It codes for CASSLALSGTGPNEQFF. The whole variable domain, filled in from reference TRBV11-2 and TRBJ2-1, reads EAGVAQSPRYKIIEKRQSVAFWCNPISGHATLYWYQQILGQGPKLLIQFQNNGVVDDSQLPKDRFSAERLKGVDSTLKIQPAKLEDSAVYLCASSLALSGTGPNEQFFGPGTRLTVL.